This T cell receptor (beta chain) was sequenced during a study of T cell responses to AZD1222 COVID-19 vaccine. Study in general: The study pooled second doses at about 4 or about 12 weeks.

This clone showed up just once. Its target is unknown. V was clipped by 0 bases and J by 4 bases; unmatched bases: 10. CDR1 and CDR2 (germline): LGHNA, YNFKEQ. There are 18 residues in the CDR3. Regarding the study as a whole: There were vaccine-associated CD4 TCRs across spike, dominant at 160-218 and 743-854. Samples come after the peak T cell response, not at day 14.

Measured with immunoSEQ multiplex PCR; TCRdb has only the in-frame clones, and not every one. The data hold about 94,000 clones, with roughly 84% observed a single time. The sequencing here drew on peripheral blood, taken on day 0 of AZD1222 vaccination. The chain employs TRBV4-2 and TRBJ2-1; TRBD2 matches at 9 bases. The receptor was derived from an adult in good health. The CDR3 DNA is TGTGCCAGCAGCCAAGATCCCATTGGCGGGGGGGCTTACAATGAGCAGTTCTTC. Its protein is CASSQDPIGGGAYNEQFF.